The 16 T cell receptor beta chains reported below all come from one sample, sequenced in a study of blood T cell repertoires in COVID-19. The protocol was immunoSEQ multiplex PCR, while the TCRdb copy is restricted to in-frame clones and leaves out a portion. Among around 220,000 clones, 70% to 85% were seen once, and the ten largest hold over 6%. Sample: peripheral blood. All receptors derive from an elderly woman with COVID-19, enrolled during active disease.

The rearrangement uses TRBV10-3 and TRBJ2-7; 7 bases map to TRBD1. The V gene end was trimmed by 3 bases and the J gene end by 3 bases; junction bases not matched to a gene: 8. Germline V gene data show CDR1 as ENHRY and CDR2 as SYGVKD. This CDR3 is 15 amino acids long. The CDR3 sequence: CAISDQNGQVYEQYF. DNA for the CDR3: TGTGCCATCAGTGACCAAAACGGACAGGTCTACGAGCAGTACTTC.

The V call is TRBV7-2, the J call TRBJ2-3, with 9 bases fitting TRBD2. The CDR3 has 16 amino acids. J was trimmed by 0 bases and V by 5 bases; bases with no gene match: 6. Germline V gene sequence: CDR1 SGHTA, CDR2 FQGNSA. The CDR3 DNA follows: TGTGCCAGCAGCGTGATAGCGGGGGTGAGCACAGATACGCAGTATTTT. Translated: CASSVIAGVSTDTQYF. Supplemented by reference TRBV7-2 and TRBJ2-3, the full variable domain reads GAGVSQSPSNKVTEKGKDVELRCDPISGHTALYWYRQSLGQGLEFLIYFQGNSAPDKSGLPSDRFSAERTGGSVSTLTIQRTQQEDSAVYLCASSVIAGVSTDTQYFGPGTRLTVL.

CDR3 amino acids: CASTGRERETQYF. The CDR3 DNA reads as TGTGCCAGCACGGGGCGGGAGAGGGAGACCCAGTACTTC. The genes are TRBV27 and TRBJ2-5; 7 bases align to TRBD2. V lost 7 bases and J lost 5; bases outside the gene matches: 7. The CDR3 has 13 residues. From germline, CDR1 is MNHEY and CDR2 SMNVEV (reference sequence).

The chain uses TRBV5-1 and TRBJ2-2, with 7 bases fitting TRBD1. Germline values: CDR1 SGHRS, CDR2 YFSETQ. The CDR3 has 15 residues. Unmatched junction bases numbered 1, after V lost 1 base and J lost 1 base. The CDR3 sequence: CASSLTGVNTGELFF. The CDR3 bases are TGCGCCAGCAGCTTGACAGGGGTGAACACCGGGGAGCTGTTTTTT.

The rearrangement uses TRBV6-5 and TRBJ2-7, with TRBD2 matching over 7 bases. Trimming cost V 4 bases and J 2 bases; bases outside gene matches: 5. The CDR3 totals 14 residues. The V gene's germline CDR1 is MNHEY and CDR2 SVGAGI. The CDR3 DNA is TGTGCCAGCAGTTCGGGGGAGGGCCCCTACGAGCAGTACTTC. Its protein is CASSSGEGPYEQYF.

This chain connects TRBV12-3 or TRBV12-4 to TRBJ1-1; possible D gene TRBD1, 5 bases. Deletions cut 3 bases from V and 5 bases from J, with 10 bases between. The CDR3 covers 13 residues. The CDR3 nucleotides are TGTGCCAGCAGTTTGATCGGGGGGACTGAAGCTTTCTTT. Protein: CASSLIGGTEAFF.

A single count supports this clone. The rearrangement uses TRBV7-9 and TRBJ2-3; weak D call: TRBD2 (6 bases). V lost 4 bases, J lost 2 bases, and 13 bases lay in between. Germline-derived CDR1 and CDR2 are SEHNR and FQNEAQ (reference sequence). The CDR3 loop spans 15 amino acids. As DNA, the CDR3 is TGTGCCAGCAGCTCCGGGACTGGCTACACAGATACGCAGTATTTT. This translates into CASSSGTGYTDTQYF.

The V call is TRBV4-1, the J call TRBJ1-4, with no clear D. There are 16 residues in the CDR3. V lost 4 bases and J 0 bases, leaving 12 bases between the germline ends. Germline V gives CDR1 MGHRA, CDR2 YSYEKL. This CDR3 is CASSLRSSSTNEKLFF. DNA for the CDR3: TGCGCCAGCAGCCTACGAAGTAGTTCAACTAATGAAAAACTGTTTTTT.

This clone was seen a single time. CDR3 nucleotide sequence: TGTGCCAGCAGTGAATGGGGGGGTCAGGGAGGATATGGAAACACCATATATTTT. Its protein product is CASSEWGGQGGYGNTIYF. This sequence joins TRBV25-1 and TRBJ1-3, with D tentatively TRBD1 (5 bases). V was pared by 1 base and J by 3 bases, with 19 bases between. Germline V CDR1 and CDR2: MGHDK, SYGVNS. The CDR3 totals 18 residues.

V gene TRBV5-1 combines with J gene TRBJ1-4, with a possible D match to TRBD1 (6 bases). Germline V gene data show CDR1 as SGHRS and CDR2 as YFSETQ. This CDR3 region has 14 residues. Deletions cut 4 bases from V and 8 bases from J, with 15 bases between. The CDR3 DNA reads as TGCGCCAGCAGCGGGGGCCTATCGGAGGAAAAACTGTTTTTT. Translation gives CASSGGLSEEKLFF. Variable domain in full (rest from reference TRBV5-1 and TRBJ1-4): KAGVTQTPRYLIKTRGQQVTLSCSPISGHRSVSWYQQTPGQGLQFLFEYFSETQRNKGNFPGRFSGRQFSNSRSEMNVSTLELGDSALYLCASSGGLSEEKLFFGSGTQLSVL.

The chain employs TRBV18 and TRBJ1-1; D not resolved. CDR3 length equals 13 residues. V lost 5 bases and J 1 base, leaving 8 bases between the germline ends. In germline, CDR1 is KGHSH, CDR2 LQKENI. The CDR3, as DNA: TGTGCCAGCTCAGCGGGCCAGAACACTGAAGCTTTCTTT. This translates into CASSAGQNTEAFF.

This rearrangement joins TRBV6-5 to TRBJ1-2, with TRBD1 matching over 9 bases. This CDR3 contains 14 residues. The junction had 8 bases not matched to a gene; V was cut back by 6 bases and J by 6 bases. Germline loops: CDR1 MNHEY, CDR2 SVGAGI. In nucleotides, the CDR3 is TGTGCCAGCAGACGGACAGGGGAGGGGGATGGCTACACCTTC. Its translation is CASRRTGEGDGYTF.

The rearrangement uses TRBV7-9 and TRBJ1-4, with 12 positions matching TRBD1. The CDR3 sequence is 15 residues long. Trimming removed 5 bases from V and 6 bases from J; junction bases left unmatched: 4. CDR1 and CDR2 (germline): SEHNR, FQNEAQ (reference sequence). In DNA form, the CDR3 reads TGTGCCAGCAGCGCCCGGGACAGGGGGCATGAAAAACTGTTTTTT. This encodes CASSARDRGHEKLFF.

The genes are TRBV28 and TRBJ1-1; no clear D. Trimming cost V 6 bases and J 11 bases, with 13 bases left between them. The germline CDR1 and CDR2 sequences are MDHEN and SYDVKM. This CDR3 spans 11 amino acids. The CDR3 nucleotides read TGTGCCAGCAGCCGAACGCCGCGGGCTTTCTTT. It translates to CASSRTPRAFF.

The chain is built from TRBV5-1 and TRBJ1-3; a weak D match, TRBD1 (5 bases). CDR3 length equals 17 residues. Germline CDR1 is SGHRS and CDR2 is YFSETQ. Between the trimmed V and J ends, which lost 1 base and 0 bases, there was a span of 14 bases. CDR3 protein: CASSLFSGQSSGNTIYF. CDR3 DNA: TGCGCCAGCAGCTTGTTTTCCGGACAAAGCTCTGGAAACACCATATATTTT.

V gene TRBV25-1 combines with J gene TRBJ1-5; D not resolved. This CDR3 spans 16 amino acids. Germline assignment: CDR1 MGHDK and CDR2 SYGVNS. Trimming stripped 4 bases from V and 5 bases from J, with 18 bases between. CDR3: CASSASTQPGYQPQHF. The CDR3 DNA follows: TGTGCCAGCAGTGCTTCGACTCAACCTGGGTATCAGCCCCAGCATTTT. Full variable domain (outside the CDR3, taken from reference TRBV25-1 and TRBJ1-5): EADIYQTPRYLVIGTGKKITLECSQTMGHDKMYWYQQDPGMELHLIHYSYGVNSTEKGDLSSESTVSRIRTEHFPLTLESARPSHTSQYLCASSASTQPGYQPQHFGDGTRLSIL.